These T cell receptor beta chains were read from a single sample in a study of T cells in Graves' hyperthyroidism and ophthalmopathy. MiXCR, run by TCRdb on the multiplex PCR reads, gives a single entry per CDR3 protein. Among some 350,000 distinct CDR3 sequences listed, around 13% were seen once. The source material was blood. Receptors originate from a woman aged 35 to 49 with Graves' ophthalmopathy. The CDR3 runs from the conserved cysteine through the conserved F or W. The D gene is left open where the match is weak. Clone sizes are given selectively: once, few, many, or a class where the clone is expanded.

CDR3: CASSEVSGGKDTQYF
DNA: TGTGCCAGCAGTGAAGTTAGCGGGGGGAAAGATACGCAGTATTTT
J: TRBJ2-3
D: TRBD2
size: many
V: TRBV2

CDR3: CASSWGGLRGGSEQFF
DNA: TGTGCCAGCAGTTGGGGGGGACTACGCGGTGGAAGTGAGCAGTTCTTC
J: TRBJ2-1
D: TRBD2
size: -
V: TRBV28

CDR3: CASSLIDRYRGYTF
DNA: TGTGCCAGCAGCCTGATCGACAGGTATCGAGGCTACACCTTC
J: TRBJ1-2
D: -
size: few
V: TRBV7-2

CDR3: CASSFLGAREKLFF
DNA: TGTGCCAGCAGTTTTTTGGGGGCCCGGGAAAAACTGTTTTTT
J: TRBJ1-4
D: -
size: -
V: TRBV12-3/TRBV12-4

CDR3: CATRLSGSYKQYF
DNA: TGTGCCACCCGACTTTCGGGGTCCTACAAGCAGTACTTC
J: TRBJ2-7
D: -
size: -
V: TRBV30

CDR3: CASIWDPQREQFF
DNA: TGTGCCAGCATCTGGGACCCCCAGCGGGAGCAGTTCTTC
J: TRBJ2-1
D: -
size: many
V: TRBV2

CDR3: CSASSSNRGGKTEAFF
DNA: TGCAGTGCTAGCTCCTCGAACAGGGGAGGAAAAACTGAAGCTTTCTTT
J: TRBJ1-1
D: TRBD1
size: -
V: TRBV20-1

CDR3: CASRRTGGSSYEQYF
DNA: TGTGCCAGCAGAAGAACAGGGGGTAGCTCCTACGAGCAGTACTTC
J: TRBJ2-7
D: TRBD1
size: many
V: TRBV12-3/TRBV12-4

CDR3: CASRRQALNHNEQFF
DNA: TGTGCCAGCAGGAGACAGGCTTTAAATCACAATGAGCAGTTCTTC
J: TRBJ2-1
D: -
size: many
V: TRBV27

CDR3: CASSQDSGGVLTEAFF
DNA: TGTGCCAGCAGCCAAGATAGTGGTGGGGTTTTGACTGAAGCTTTCTTT
J: TRBJ1-1
D: -
size: -
V: TRBV4-2

CDR3: CASSEPTGELFF
DNA: TGCGCCAGCAGTGAGCCGACCGGGGAGCTGTTTTTT
J: TRBJ2-2
D: -
size: -
V: TRBV10-1

CDR3: CSAPPGLAGGKQKTYNEQFF
DNA: TGCAGTGCTCCGCCGGGACTAGCGGGGGGCAAGCAAAAGACTTACAATGAGCAGTTCTTC
J: TRBJ2-1
D: TRBD2
size: -
V: TRBV20-1

CDR3: CASKRDQNTEAFF
DNA: TGTGCCAGCAAACGGGACCAGAACACTGAAGCTTTCTTT
J: TRBJ1-1
D: -
size: many
V: TRBV2

CDR3: CASSFAVGGYTEAFF
DNA: TGTGCCAGCAGCTTCGCAGTTGGGGGTTACACTGAAGCTTTCTTT
J: TRBJ1-1
D: -
size: -
V: TRBV6-1

CDR3: CATRGTGSQRSSYEQYF
DNA: TGTGCCACCAGGGGGACAGGGTCGCAGAGGAGCTCCTACGAGCAGTACTTC
J: TRBJ2-7
D: TRBD1
size: many
V: TRBV15

CDR3: CASSQVFGGRPYGYTF
DNA: TGTGCCAGCAGCCAAGTTTTCGGAGGTCGTCCCTATGGCTACACCTTC
J: TRBJ1-2
D: -
size: -
V: TRBV4-2

CDR3: CASSQDLSQPNYGYTF
DNA: TGTGCCAGCAGCCAAGATCTATCGCAGCCTAACTATGGCTACACCTTC
J: TRBJ1-2
D: -
size: -
V: TRBV4-2

CDR3: CASSPRTSGARETQYF
DNA: TGTGCCAGCAGTCCTCGGACTAGCGGGGCCCGCGAGACCCAGTACTTC
J: TRBJ2-5
D: TRBD2
size: few
V: TRBV28

CDR3: CASQRTRGLAGNEQFF
DNA: TGTGCCAGCCAGAGGACCAGAGGACTAGCGGGCAATGAGCAGTTCTTC
J: TRBJ2-1
D: TRBD2
size: -
V: TRBV5-4

CDR3: CASSLTGGNTDTQYF
DNA: TGTGCCAGCAGCCTAACGGGGGGGAACACAGATACGCAGTATTTT
J: TRBJ2-3
D: TRBD2
size: -
V: TRBV14

CDR3: CASSLGGRGNQPQHF
DNA: TGTGCCAGCAGTTTAGGGGGGCGGGGGAATCAGCCCCAGCATTTT
J: TRBJ1-5
D: -
size: many
V: TRBV28

CDR3: CASSFAGAEQFF
DNA: TGTGCCAGCAGCTTTGCCGGGGCCGAGCAGTTCTTC
J: TRBJ2-1
D: -
size: many
V: TRBV11-3